The rows below give T cell receptor beta chains drawn from one sample of a study of blood T cells in healthy people across ages. TCRdb itself ran the 5' RACE reads through MiXCR, one entry per CDR3 protein. The sample carries 1.5 million to 2 million distinct CDR3 sequences, about 39% recorded once. The sequenced sample was blood. Source of these receptors: a human donor in good health. The CDR3 runs from the conserved cysteine through the conserved F or W. A D gene is named only where the DNA matches it firmly. Size values are once, few and many counts, or a class for expanded clones, and some rows have none.

>TRBD1|TRBJ2-3|TRBV5-4|.
CASSSRTGGSGDTQYF
TGTGCCAGCAGCTCTAGGACAGGGGGCTCAGGAGATACGCAGTATTTT
>TRBD1|TRBJ1-1|TRBV29-1|few
CSVSNLGGSNTEAFF
TGCAGCGTTTCCAATTTAGGGGGCTCGAACACTGAAGCTTTCTTT
>.|TRBJ2-3|TRBV20-1|.
CSVRTASTDTQYF
TGCAGTGTCCGGACAGCTAGCACAGATACGCAGTATTTT
>.|TRBJ2-7|TRBV4-1|few
CASSQVEETYEQYF
TGCGCCAGCAGCCAAGTCGAGGAGACCTACGAGCAGTACTTC
>.|TRBJ1-2|TRBV20-1|few
CSASRLDGYTF
TGCAGTGCTAGTCGGTTGGATGGCTACACCTTC
>TRBD2|TRBJ2-3|TRBV7-3|once
CASSLTGRAGGPGDSQYF
TGTGCCAGCAGCTTAACGGGGAGAGCGGGGGGGCCCGGAGATTCGCAGTATTTT
>.|TRBJ1-1|TRBV20-1|.
CSARGTADTEAFF
TGCAGTGCTAGAGGGACCGCCGACACTGAAGCTTTCTTT
>TRBD2|TRBJ2-5|TRBV3-1|.
CASSQSYAAGGETQYF
TGTGCCAGCAGCCAATCCTACGCAGCGGGGGGAGAGACCCAGTACTTC
>.|TRBJ2-2|TRBV12-3/TRBV12-4|.
CASSPIGPSAGFTGELFF
TGTGCCAGCAGTCCCATAGGCCCATCGGCAGGTTTCACCGGGGAGCTGTTTTTT
>TRBD2|TRBJ2-5|TRBV20-1|.
CSCPKAGGPSYNEQYF
TGCAGTTGCCCTAAAGCGGGGGGGCCTTCTTACAATGAGCAGTACTTC
>.|TRBJ2-1|TRBV5-5|.
CASSLLRGCSYNEQFF
TGTGCCAGCAGCTTGCTAAGGGGTTGCTCCTACAATGAGCAGTTCTTC
>.|TRBJ2-1|TRBV7-9|.
CASSLDATDHSYNEQFF
TGTGCCAGCAGCTTAGACGCTACAGACCACTCCTACAATGAGCAGTTCTTC
>TRBD1|TRBJ2-4|TRBV6-2/TRBV6-3|few
CASSYSDRQSIQYF
TGTGCCAGCAGTTACTCGGACAGGCAATCCATTCAGTACTTC
>.|TRBJ1-2|TRBV2|.
CASSEAGLETETF
TGTGCCAGCAGTGAAGCGGGGCTAGAGACTGAAACCTTC
>TRBD1|TRBJ2-3|TRBV7-2|few
CASSLVQGASDTRYF
TGTGCCAGCAGCTTAGTACAGGGGGCTTCAGATACGCGGTATTTT
>.|TRBJ2-4|TRBV14|.
CASSQDSPLIAKNIQYF
TGTGCCAGCAGCCAAGATTCACCCCTTATCGCCAAAAACATTCAGTACTTC
>.|TRBJ1-5|TRBV15|.
CATSEGVGQPQHF
TGTGCCACCTCGGAGGGAGTAGGGCAGCCCCAGCATTTT
>TRBD1|TRBJ2-7|TRBV20-1|few
CSVGDRVSYEQYF
TGCAGTGTGGGGGACAGGGTCTCCTACGAGCAGTACTTC
>.|TRBJ2-1|TRBV10-3|few
CAIQGGFGNEQFF
TGTGCCATACAGGGAGGATTTGGAAATGAGCAGTTCTTC
>TRBD2|TRBJ2-3|TRBV7-3|few
CASSALGAGGTDTQYF
TGTGCCAGCAGCGCCCTTGGGGCGGGGGGCACAGATACGCAGTATTTT
>.|TRBJ1-4|TRBV2|few
CASRTDDGKLFF
TGTGCCAGCAGGACAGACGATGGGAAACTGTTTTTT
>.|TRBJ2-7|TRBV2|.
CASLARGLASYEQYF
TGTGCCAGCCTAGCGAGGGGTTTGGCCTCCTACGAGCAGTACTTC
>TRBD1|TRBJ2-7|TRBV27|.
CASSLWGQDSYEQYF
TGTGCCAGCAGTTTATGGGGACAGGACTCCTACGAGCAGTACTTC
>.|TRBJ1-5|TRBV9|.
CASSVGNSDQPQHF
TGTGCCAGCAGCGTAGGAAATAGCGATCAGCCCCAGCATTTT
>TRBD1|TRBJ1-1|TRBV7-2|few
CASRSDETGIEAFF
TGTGCCAGCAGGTCTGATGAGACAGGGATTGAAGCTTTCTTT
>TRBD1|TRBJ2-1|TRBV16|few
CASSQGQGINEQFF
TGTGCCAGCAGCCAGGGACAGGGTATCAATGAGCAGTTCTTC
>TRBD1|TRBJ1-1|TRBV7-2|.
CASSLVTGADTEAFF
TGTGCCAGCAGCTTAGTGACAGGGGCTGATACTGAAGCTTTCTTT
>.|TRBJ2-3|TRBV6-2/TRBV6-3|few
CASRTRNPGTDTQYF
TGTGCCAGCAGAACCCGGAACCCCGGAACAGATACGCAGTATTTT
>TRBD2|TRBJ2-1|TRBV5-1|few
CASSLLLAGGSYNEQFF
TGCGCCAGCAGCTTGTTACTAGCGGGGGGCTCCTACAATGAGCAGTTCTTC
>.|TRBJ2-7|TRBV6-2/TRBV6-3|few
CASSYDGEYEQYF
TGTGCCAGCAGTTACGATGGGGAATACGAGCAGTACTTC
>.|TRBJ2-1|TRBV10-3|few
CAISESIQPTGNEQFF
TGTGCCATCAGTGAGTCGATACAACCGACAGGCAATGAGCAGTTCTTC
>.|TRBJ2-5|TRBV29-1|.
CSVDDWRGTGLQETQYF
TGCAGCGTTGATGACTGGCGGGGCACCGGACTCCAAGAGACCCAGTACTTC
>.|TRBJ2-5|TRBV5-1|once
CASSARDTRQETQYF
TGCGCCAGCAGCGCCCGGGACACACGTCAAGAGACCCAGTACTTC